A single T cell receptor beta chain is shown here with its context. Healthy Caucasian individuals from Russia aged about 6 to 95 were enrolled as donors. For the second PCR, which ran for roughly 6 to 12 cycles, a sample-barcoded 5' primer and a J-beta primer mix were used. TCRdb ran MiXCR on the 5' RACE reads and lists one entry per CDR3 protein. The repertoire has around 2 million distinct CDR3 sequences, approximately 40% of them found once; the top ten carry more than 20%. These data are taken from a study of blood T cells in healthy people across ages. Germline lookup yields CDR1 KGHSH and CDR2 LQKENI. There are 14 residues in the CDR3. Trimming removed 5 bases at V and 6 bases at J, with 17 bases between.

This chain links TRBV18 with TRBJ2-7; D unresolved. The clonotype comes from a human donor in good health. Sequenced: blood. The DNA of the CDR3 is TGTGCCAGCTCATCCGGGCCCTCCCTGATCGAGCAGTACTTC. This encodes CASSSGPSLIEQYF.